A selection of T cell receptor beta chains follows, all from one sample in a study of Graves' ophthalmopathy and Graves' hyperthyroidism. In TCRdb, the multiplex PCR reads were re-called with MiXCR into one record per CDR3 protein. This table has more than 1,000,000 distinct CDR3 sequences, about 35% appearing once. Sequencing input: peripheral blood or thyroid tissue (not recorded which). Receptors originate from an adult man with Graves' hyperthyroidism. The conserved cysteine and the conserved F or W are not part of the CDR3 here. Fields, in order: V gene, J gene, D gene, CDR3 protein. The D gene is left open where the match is weak.

TRBV11-2,TRBJ2-2,TRBD2,ASSPGLAGSGELF
TRBV25-1,TRBJ2-7,TRBD2,ASSDLAGAIHEQY
TRBV5-7,TRBJ1-5,.,ASRAGTGAYSNQPQH
TRBV7-9,TRBJ1-2,TRBD1,ASSLDRDRDGYT
TRBV12-3/TRBV12-4,TRBJ1-2,TRBD1,ASSSTGGEYT
TRBV7-2,TRBJ1-2,TRBD1,ASSFLDRAWGYT
TRBV7-8,TRBJ1-5,.,ASSFGRDGPQH
TRBV20-1,TRBJ1-5,.,SAPTRGEGNQPQH
TRBV10-3,TRBJ1-5,.,ASAPASPISRNQPQH
TRBV7-9,TRBJ2-7,.,ASSLLSTYEQY
TRBV24-1,TRBJ2-3,TRBD1,ATSDLGQGLNTQY
TRBV5-1,TRBJ2-7,.,ASRAEGSLDEQY
TRBV19,TRBJ1-5,.,ASSASYQGQPQH
TRBV12-3/TRBV12-4,TRBJ1-1,.,ASSPRDTNTEAF
TRBV7-2,TRBJ2-2,.,ASSGTRRANTGELF
TRBV27,TRBJ1-2,.,ASSFGDGGYT
TRBV24-1,TRBJ1-2,.,ATSDFWQASGYT
TRBV5-1,TRBJ2-7,TRBD2,ASSWGGDVAEQY
TRBV12-3/TRBV12-4,TRBJ2-5,.,ASSSPVWGAETQY
TRBV7-8,TRBJ1-1,.,ASSIRTDMNTEAF
TRBV10-3,TRBJ1-1,.,AISEQAAGWDTEAF
TRBV7-9,TRBJ1-6,.,ASSPGVGYNSPLH
TRBV11-2,TRBJ2-5,.,ASSLDGWAKTQY
TRBV19,TRBJ2-7,.,ASSTGTKYYEQY
TRBV29-1,TRBJ1-4,.,SVRTELHEKLF
TRBV6-5,TRBJ2-7,.,ASSYSPPSLARSYEQY
TRBV7-2,TRBJ1-3,TRBD1,ASSRDRANTIY
TRBV10-2,TRBJ1-2,.,ASRGTGDARGYT
TRBV7-9,TRBJ2-1,.,ASSRWVRAGEQF
TRBV6-4,TRBJ1-6,TRBD1,ASSADRAGNSPLH
TRBV5-6,TRBJ2-3,.,ASSQSADTQY
TRBV25-1,TRBJ2-7,TRBD2,ASSPGTSAFYEQY
TRBV7-2,TRBJ1-5,.,ASSLGQRGNQPQH
TRBV30,TRBJ1-5,.,AWSGGQFNQPQH
TRBV9,TRBJ1-6,.,ASSDYGGGNSPLH
TRBV15,TRBJ1-2,.,ATSNRNRVNGYT
TRBV24-1,TRBJ1-2,.,ATSPGRAGYT
TRBV5-1,TRBJ2-2,.,ASTIEAGELF
TRBV7-9,TRBJ2-7,TRBD2,ASSAGGRYEQY
TRBV10-3,TRBJ1-2,.,AISEFGDKGYGYT
TRBV19,TRBJ1-3,.,ASRRDGSSGNTIY
TRBV7-9,TRBJ1-4,.,ASSLSGTNEKLF
TRBV7-2,TRBJ1-2,TRBD1,AHQAGTGPYGYT
TRBV7-2,TRBJ1-1,.,ASSKTGSGVTEAF
TRBV2,TRBJ2-5,.,ASSGKVRETQY